The sequence of this TCR beta chain was determined in a study of identifying expanded T cells in peripheral blood. No infections or other immune events were documented during collection. The V end lost 8 bases, the J end lost 0 bases, and 11 bases lay between the germline ends. Per the germline V gene, CDR1 is MNHNY and CDR2 is SVGAGI (reference sequence). The CDR3 has 14 residues. The repertoire was sequenced with immunoSEQ multiplex PCR; TCRdb's copy has only in-frame clones and lacks some. The data show 120,000 or so clones, more than 80% seen once. This clone was observed once. This TCR derives from a person aged 18 to 69 in good health. Material for sequencing was blood. The chain combines TRBV6-6 with TRBJ1-5; D is unresolved. CDR3 DNA: TGTGCCAGCGTTTTATCTGGTAGCAATCAGCCCCAGCATTTT. This gives the protein CASVLSGSNQPQHF.